Each of the 31 T cell receptor beta chains below was sequenced from the same sample in a study of blood T cell repertoires in COVID-19. Data came from immunoSEQ multiplex PCR; TCRdb stores just in-frame clones and leaves some out. The sample includes about 210,000 clones, around 90% of them seen just once. Material: peripheral blood. The receptors were gathered from a man aged 65-85 years with acute or convalescent COVID-19.

The genes are TRBV9 and TRBJ2-1, with 11 bases fitting TRBD2. Germline values: CDR1 SGDLS, CDR2 YYNGEE. CDR3 length: 16 residues. V gave up 4 bases and J gave up 3 bases; unmatched junction bases: 6. The DNA of the CDR3 is TGTGCCAGCAGCCCGGGGACTAGCGGCTTCTACAATGAGCAGTTCTTC. Translating it yields CASSPGTSGFYNEQFF.

The chain joins TRBV5-4 to TRBJ2-1, with 8 bases aligning to TRBD2. This CDR3 contains 15 residues. Per the germline V gene, CDR1 is SGHNT and CDR2 is YYREEE (reference sequence). With 2 bases clipped from V and 8 bases from J, the junction kept 9 bases outside the gene matches. In DNA, the CDR3 is TGTGCCAGCAGCTTAGGACTAGCTGGGGTCGATGAGCAGTTCTTC. This translates into CASSLGLAGVDEQFF.

The chain links TRBV2 to TRBJ1-2; D possibly corresponds to TRBD1 (5 bases). There are 13 residues in the CDR3. CDR1 is SNHLY, CDR2 FYNNEI, per germline. V was trimmed by 5 bases and J by 13 bases, leaving 20 bases between them. CDR3 in amino acids: CASSPHQGNGVTF. CDR3 DNA sequence: TGTGCCAGCAGTCCACACCAGGGTAACGGTGTCACCTTC. The complete variable domain, with remaining parts taken from reference TRBV2 and TRBJ1-2, reads EPEVTQTPSHQVTQMGQEVILRCVPISNHLYFYWYRQILGQKVEFLVSFYNNEISEKSEIFDDQFSVERPDGSNFTLKIRSTKLEDSAMYFCASSPHQGNGVTFGSGTRLTVV.

The chain uses TRBV5-6 and TRBJ1-2, with 8 bases that match TRBD1. Germline V gives CDR1 SGHDT, CDR2 YYEEEE. The J segment lost 4 bases and the V segment lost 5 bases, leaving 4 bases of the junction unmatched. The CDR3 loop spans 13 amino acids. For the CDR3, the DNA is TGTGCCAGCAGTCCTGGACAGGGCTATGGCTACACCTTC. This encodes CASSPGQGYGYTF.

V usage is TRBV6-5 and J usage is TRBJ1-1; 10 bases agree with TRBD1. CDR1 and CDR2 (germline): MNHEY, SVGAGI. J was trimmed by 5 bases and V by 6 bases; bases with no gene match: 9. The CDR3 is made up of 15 amino acids. The CDR3 here is CASSPRQGAKTEAFF. The CDR3 region has the DNA TGTGCCAGCAGCCCCAGACAGGGGGCGAAAACTGAAGCTTTCTTT.

The V and J genes are TRBV18 and TRBJ2-1; TRBD2 matches at 9 bases. In germline, CDR1 is KGHSH, CDR2 LQKENI. After removal of 2 bases from V and 6 bases from J, the junction contained 11 bases not matched to a gene. This CDR3 comprises 17 residues. In nucleotides, the CDR3 is TGTGCCAGCTCACCAGTCTGGAGCGGGAGGCGCGTCAATGAGCAGTTCTTC. As protein: CASSPVWSGRRVNEQFF. The entire variable domain, with the rest obtained from reference TRBV18 and TRBJ2-1, is as follows: NAGVMQNPRHLVRRRGQEARLRCSPMKGHSHVYWYRQLPEEGLKFMVYLQKENIIDESGMPKERFSAEFPKEGPSILRIQQVVRGDSAAYFCASSPVWSGRRVNEQFFGPGTRLTVL.

The rearrangement joins TRBV7-2 to TRBJ2-2; 8 bases are a match to TRBD2. Losses at the gene ends were 6 bases for V and 1 base for J; bases not matched to a gene: 4. The CDR3 runs to 15 residues. In germline, CDR1 is SGHTA, CDR2 FQGNSA. For the CDR3, the DNA is TGTGCCAGCAGGGAGAGCGGGGGGAACACCGGGGAGCTGTTTTTT. Its protein is CASRESGGNTGELFF.

The chain carries TRBV7-9 and TRBJ2-2, with 9 bases aligning to TRBD2. The CDR3 spans 16 residues. V dropped 1 base and J dropped 5; count of bases not matched to a gene: 5. The germline gives CDR1 SEHNR, CDR2 FQNEAQ (reference sequence). This chain's CDR3 is CASSLVSGRGTGELFF. The CDR3 bases are TGTGCCAGCAGCTTAGTTAGCGGGAGAGGAACCGGGGAGCTGTTTTTT.

The chain has TRBV5-1 and TRBJ2-5; D is unclear. CDR1 and CDR2 (germline): SGHRS, YFSETQ. The length of the CDR3 is 14 residues. V was cut by 3 bases and J by 1 base, with 10 bases left in between. As DNA, the CDR3 is TGCGCCAGCAGCTCTACAGATTCCCAAGAGACCCAGTACTTC. Translated, it gives CASSSTDSQETQYF.

This chain joins TRBV2 and TRBJ2-1, with TRBD2 matching over 9 bases. The V gene end was trimmed by 5 bases and the J gene end by 3 bases; junction bases not matched to a gene: 5. This CDR3 comprises 15 residues. Per the germline V gene, CDR1 is SNHLY and CDR2 is FYNNEI. CDR3 region: CASSLLAGRYNEQFF. The CDR3 region has the DNA TGTGCCAGCAGTCTTCTAGCGGGGCGCTACAATGAGCAGTTCTTC.

V gene TRBV7-3 combines with J gene TRBJ2-5; 7 bases line up with TRBD2. The V and J ends lost 1 base and 1 base, in that order; junction bases with no gene match: 3. Germline V gives CDR1 SGHTA, CDR2 FQGTGA. The CDR3 is 15 amino acids. The CDR3 region is CASSLMGRAQETQYF. The DNA of the CDR3 is TGTGCCAGCAGCTTAATGGGGAGGGCCCAAGAGACCCAGTACTTC.

V usage is TRBV7-2 and J usage is TRBJ2-2; D not certain. Germline V gene sequence: CDR1 SGHTA, CDR2 FQGNSA. Trimming took 5 bases from V and 1 from J, leaving 17 bases between them. The length of the CDR3 is 17 residues. CDR3 in amino acids: CASSTVGGYRNTGELFF. DNA for the CDR3: TGTGCCAGCAGCACCGTGGGTGGGTACAGGAACACCGGGGAGCTGTTTTTT.

This clone was detected once. This chain joins TRBV19 and TRBJ2-4, with D perhaps TRBD1 (5 bases). The germline V and J ends were trimmed by 7 bases and 3 bases, with 13 bases remaining between them. Germline V gene sequence: CDR1 LNHDA, CDR2 SQIVND (reference sequence). This CDR3 is 14 amino acids long. The CDR3 sequence is CASKEDRLKNIQYF. DNA for the CDR3: TGTGCCAGTAAAGAAGACAGACTCAAAAACATTCAGTACTTC.

The chain recombines TRBV4-1 with TRBJ1-2; 8 bases are shared with TRBD1. The germline CDR1 and CDR2 sequences are MGHRA and YSYEKL. The CDR3 covers 16 residues. V was clipped by 0 bases and J by 13 bases; unmatched bases: 16. The CDR3 DNA follows: TGCGCCAGCAGCCAAGACGCCTTGCGACAGGGGATGAAGGTCACCTTC. Translated, it gives CASSQDALRQGMKVTF.

The J gene is TRBJ2-6, the V gene TRBV5-6; TRBD2 agrees at 8 bases. The CDR3 spans 16 residues. Germline trimming cut 3 bases from V and 4 bases from J; bases unmatched to any gene: 6. Germline CDR1 reads SGHDT; CDR2 reads YYEEEE. CDR3 loop: CASSSGTSRGANVLTF. The CDR3 region has the DNA TGTGCCAGCAGCTCGGGGACTAGTCGGGGGGCCAACGTCCTGACTTTC.

This clone was detected a few times. V gene TRBV6-4 combines with J gene TRBJ2-1, with TRBD1 identical over 10 bases. This CDR3 has 15 residues. V gave up 2 bases and J gave up 6 bases; unmatched junction bases: 4. Germline values: CDR1 MRHNA, CDR2 SNTAGT. Here the CDR3 reads CASSDGTGAGNEQFF. CDR3 in DNA: TGTGCCAGCAGTGACGGGACAGGGGCGGGCAATGAGCAGTTCTTC.

The CDR3 DNA sequence: TGTGCCAGCAGCCAAGAGGGCTGGGTGCTGTTTTTT. Residues: CASSQEGWVLFF. The rearrangement links TRBV3-1 (or the pseudogene TRBV3-2) to TRBJ2-2; the D is unclear. This CDR3 has 12 amino acids. V lost 0 bases and J lost 13, with 9 bases in between. The germline CDR1 and CDR2 sequences are LGHDT and YNNKEL (reference sequence).

The J gene is TRBJ2-3, the V gene TRBV7-7; the match to TRBD2 covers 10 bases. The CDR3 length is 21 residues. CDR1 SSHAT and CDR2 FNYEAQ come from the germline V gene (reference sequence). Trimming cost V 4 bases and J 0 bases; bases outside gene matches: 19. The CDR3 region is CASSSLTLAGGPKSSTDTQYF. CDR3 in DNA: TGTGCCAGCAGCTCCCTTACGTTAGCGGGAGGCCCCAAATCCAGCACAGATACGCAGTATTTT.

The table lists this clone with a few counts. The V gene is TRBV18, the J gene TRBJ1-1; 8 bases line up with TRBD1. The CDR3 has 15 amino acids. J lost 6 bases, V lost 3 bases, and 9 bases had no gene match. Germline values: CDR1 KGHSH, CDR2 LQKENI. The DNA of the CDR3 is TGTGCCAGCTCACCTCTCCCGACAGGGGAGGCTGAAGCTTTCTTT. Protein sequence: CASSPLPTGEAEAFF.

The rearrangement uses TRBV7-8 and TRBJ2-4, with TRBD1 matching over 7 bases. The CDR3 loop spans 16 amino acids. V lost 5 bases to trimming and J lost 7 bases; unmatched junction nucleotides: 14. Germline CDR1 is SGHVS and CDR2 is FQNEAQ. This chain's CDR3 is CASSIGTAFKGNIQYF. CDR3 coding DNA: TGTGCCAGCAGCATTGGGACAGCTTTCAAAGGGAACATTCAGTACTTC.

V gene TRBV27 combines with J gene TRBJ2-7; perhaps TRBD1 as D (7 bases). Germline V gene data show CDR1 as MNHEY and CDR2 as SMNVEV (reference sequence). CDR3 length: 13 amino acids. Trimming left V 6 bases short and J 6 bases short, with 15 bases between. CDR3 in amino acids: CASRPGGGSEQYF. The CDR3 bases are TGTGCCAGCAGGCCAGGAGGGGGCTCCGAGCAGTACTTC.

The chain carries TRBV29-1 and TRBJ2-7; 9 nucleotides line up with TRBD2. The V segment lost 4 bases and the J segment 6 bases; nucleotides outside the gene matches: 13. CDR1 is SQVTM, CDR2 ANQGSEA, per germline. The CDR3 runs to 15 residues. CDR3 in amino acids: CSVGPPTSGFGEQYF. DNA for the CDR3: TGCAGCGTTGGACCCCCCACTAGCGGGTTCGGCGAGCAGTACTTC.

The chain employs TRBV28 and TRBJ1-2; perhaps TRBD1 as D (5 bases). V was shortened by 4 bases and J by 3 bases, with 12 bases between the two germline ends. The CDR3 length is 14 residues. Germline lookup yields CDR1 MDHEN and CDR2 SYDVKM. CDR3 region: CASSSSGTHYGYTF. Written as DNA, the CDR3 is TGTGCCAGCAGTTCCTCAGGGACTCACTATGGCTACACCTTC.

The V call is TRBV28, the J call TRBJ2-1; no clear D. Trimming stripped 5 bases from V and 5 bases from J, with 16 bases between. This CDR3 contains 15 residues. Germline V gene lookup returns CDR1 MDHEN and CDR2 SYDVKM. The CDR3 sequence: CASSPLAIVNNEQFF. The CDR3 DNA follows: TGTGCCAGCAGTCCCCTCGCAATAGTGAACAATGAGCAGTTCTTC. Together with reference TRBV28 and TRBJ2-1, the CDR3 gives the full variable domain: DVKVTQSSRYLVKRTGEKVFLECVQDMDHENMFWYRQDPGLGLRLIYFSYDVKMKEKGDIPEGYSVSREKKERFSLILESASTNQTSMYLCASSPLAIVNNEQFFGPGTRLTVL.

The sample holds one count of this clone. The J gene is TRBJ2-1, the V gene TRBV7-3; TRBD2 aligns across 11 bases. Germline assignment: CDR1 SGHTA and CDR2 FQGTGA. There are 17 residues in the CDR3. V gave up 3 bases and J gave up 0 bases; unmatched junction bases: 4. CDR3 region: CASSLTSGVPSYNEQFF. In DNA form, the CDR3 reads TGTGCCAGCAGCTTGACTAGCGGGGTCCCCTCCTACAATGAGCAGTTCTTC.

The V and J genes are TRBV18 and TRBJ2-7; 10 bases are a match to TRBD1. The V gene end was trimmed by 0 bases and the J gene end by 6 bases; junction bases not matched to a gene: 2. Germline V lookup: CDR1 KGHSH, CDR2 LQKENI. This CDR3 comprises 14 residues. The CDR3 coding sequence is TGTGCCAGCTCACCACCCGGGACAGGGGTCGAGCAGTACTTC. It specifies CASSPPGTGVEQYF.

V is TRBV5-5 and J is TRBJ2-5, with TRBD2 identical over 13 bases. This CDR3 is built from 15 residues. Trimming at V came to 3 bases and at J to 4 bases, leaving 3 bases not matched to a gene. In germline, CDR1 is SGHKS, CDR2 YYEKEE (reference sequence). The CDR3 coding sequence is TGTGCCAGCAGCTCGGGACTAGCGGGAAGAGAGACCCAGTACTTC. Translating it yields CASSSGLAGRETQYF. Drawing the rest from reference TRBV5-5 and TRBJ2-5, the complete variable domain is DAGVTQSPTHLIKTRGQQVTLRCSPISGHKSVSWYQQVLGQGPQFIFQYYEKEERGRGNFPDRFSARQFPNYSSELNVNALLLGDSALYLCASSSGLAGRETQYFGPGTRLLVL.

This rearrangement joins TRBV7-9 to TRBJ2-1, with D possibly being TRBD1 (5 bases). This CDR3 is 18 amino acids long. Germline CDR1 is SEHNR and CDR2 is FQNEAQ (reference sequence). V was trimmed by 5 bases and J by 0 bases, leaving 20 bases between them. CDR3 DNA sequence: TGTGCCAGCAGCGCGCGACCCAGGGTCCCGAGCTCCTACAATGAGCAGTTCTTC. As protein: CASSARPRVPSSYNEQFF.

With respect to this clone: Within the sample, other DNA sequences also encode this same CDR3. CDR3 sequence reads: CASSPRTAYSNQPQHF. Written as DNA, the CDR3 is TGTGCCAGTAGTCCACGGACAGCGTATAGCAATCAGCCCCAGCATTTT. The V call is TRBV19, the J call TRBJ1-5; tentatively, D is TRBD1 (6 bases). V was shortened by 5 bases and J by 0 bases, with 14 bases between the two germline ends. This CDR3 has 16 amino acids. Germline V CDR1 and CDR2: LNHDA, SQIVND (reference sequence).

The chain has TRBV11-2 and TRBJ2-1; 7 nucleotides agree with TRBD1. The germline CDR1 and CDR2 sequences are SGHAT and FQNNGV. This CDR3 contains 15 residues. Unmatched junction bases numbered 9, after V lost 3 bases and J lost 7 bases. The CDR3: CASSLVLQGWNEQFF. The CDR3 DNA sequence: TGTGCCAGCAGCTTGGTGTTACAGGGGTGGAATGAGCAGTTCTTC.

This clone was found many times. The chain links TRBV2 to TRBJ1-5, with TRBD1 as a possible D gene (6 bases). This CDR3 is 14 amino acids long. Trimming stripped 4 bases from V and 7 bases from J, with 14 bases between. CDR1 and CDR2 from the germline V gene are SNHLY and FYNNEI. In DNA form, the CDR3 reads TGTGCCAGCAGTGTCCCAGGGGAGAGACAGCCCCAGCATTTT. It translates to CASSVPGERQPQHF.